The clone carrying this T cell receptor beta chain has just one count. This sample is part of a study of CD8+ T cells in alopecia areata. cDNA serving as the sequencing template came from extracted, reverse transcribed RNA. Here immunoSEQ multiplex PCR was the method, and the copy in TCRdb shows in-frame clones only, minus some. The data hold about 190,000 clones, with approximately 56% observed a single time. Treatment noted: oral pan-JAK inhibitor, 5-10 mg twice daily. The TCR comes from a human donor with alopecia areata. The specimen comprised CD4+ T cells sorted from blood, sampled at week 4, from a patient treated with tofacitinib.

Here the CDR3 reads CASTSETHNEQFF. CDR3 in DNA: TGTGCCAGCACCTCAGAAACCCACAATGAGCAGTTCTTC. The chain joins TRBV13 to TRBJ2-1; unclear D gene. The CDR3 is 13 amino acids. Germline lookup yields CDR1 PRHDT and CDR2 FYEKMQ (reference sequence). The germline V and J ends were trimmed by 7 bases and 5 bases, with 12 bases remaining between them.